The present entry profiles one T cell receptor beta chain with its context. Antigen: not known. This specimen belongs to a study of shared clonotypes between healthy human individuals. Study outcomes and limitations: Relative to memory subsets, naive subsets generally showed larger estimated richness. The study's rarefaction showed incomplete sorted-subset sequencing despite large depth.

The authors split each subset's genomic DNA evenly across several immunoSEQ plates. Sequencing used immunoSEQ multiplex PCR; TCRdb keeps in-frame clones, though not all of them. The sample has roughly 2 million clones; 85% to 95% are singletons. Looked up from germline, CDR1 is SGHNT and CDR2 is YYREEE (reference sequence). J was trimmed by 4 bases and V by 4 bases; bases with no gene match: 10. This CDR3 has 16 residues. This clonotype was sampled from a man between 18 and 29 years old in good health. This chain uses TRBV5-4 with TRBJ2-7, with TRBD2 matching 11 bases. The sample was naive CD4+ T cells sorted from blood. The subset was: CD45RA+ positively selected. The CDR3 bases are TGTGCCAGCAGCACGACGCCCGGGACTAGCGGATACGAGCAGTACTTC. It is translated as CASSTTPGTSGYEQYF.